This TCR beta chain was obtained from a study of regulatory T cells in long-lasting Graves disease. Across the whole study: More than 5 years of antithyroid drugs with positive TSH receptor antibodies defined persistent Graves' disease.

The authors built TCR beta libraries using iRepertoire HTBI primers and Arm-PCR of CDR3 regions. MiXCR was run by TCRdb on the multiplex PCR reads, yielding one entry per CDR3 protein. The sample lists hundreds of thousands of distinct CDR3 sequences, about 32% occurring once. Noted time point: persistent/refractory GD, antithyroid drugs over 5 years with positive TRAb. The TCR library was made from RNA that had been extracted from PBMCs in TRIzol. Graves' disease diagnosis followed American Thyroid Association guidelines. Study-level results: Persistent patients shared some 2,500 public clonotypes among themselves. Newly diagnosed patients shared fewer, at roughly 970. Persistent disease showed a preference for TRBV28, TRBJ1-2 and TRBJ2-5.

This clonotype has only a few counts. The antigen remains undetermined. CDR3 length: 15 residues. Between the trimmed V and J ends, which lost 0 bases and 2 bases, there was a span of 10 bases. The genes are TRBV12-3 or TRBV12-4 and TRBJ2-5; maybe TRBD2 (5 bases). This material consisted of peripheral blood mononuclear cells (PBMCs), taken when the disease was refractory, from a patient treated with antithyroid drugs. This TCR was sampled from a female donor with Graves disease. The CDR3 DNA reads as TGTGCCAGCAGTTTAGCCGTGACGGGGCAAGAGACCCAGTACTTC. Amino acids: CASSLAVTGQETQYF.